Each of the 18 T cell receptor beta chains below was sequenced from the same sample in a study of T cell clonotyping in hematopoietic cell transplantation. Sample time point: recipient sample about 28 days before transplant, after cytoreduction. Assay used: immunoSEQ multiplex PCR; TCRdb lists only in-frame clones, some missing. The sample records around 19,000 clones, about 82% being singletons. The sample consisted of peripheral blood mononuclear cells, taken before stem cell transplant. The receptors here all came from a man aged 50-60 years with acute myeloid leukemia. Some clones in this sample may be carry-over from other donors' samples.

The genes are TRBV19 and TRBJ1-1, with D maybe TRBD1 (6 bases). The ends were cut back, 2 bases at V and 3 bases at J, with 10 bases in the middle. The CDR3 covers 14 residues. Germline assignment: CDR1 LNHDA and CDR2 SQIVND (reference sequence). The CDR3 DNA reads TGTGCCAGTAGTATACCCCCAGGGGACACTGAAGCTTTCTTT. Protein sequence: CASSIPPGDTEAFF.

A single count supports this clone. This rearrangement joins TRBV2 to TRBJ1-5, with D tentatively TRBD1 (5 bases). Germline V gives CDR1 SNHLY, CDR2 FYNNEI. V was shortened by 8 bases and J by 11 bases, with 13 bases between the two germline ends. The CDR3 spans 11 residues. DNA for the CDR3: TGTGCCAGCGGGGGAGATGGGGCCCAGCATTTT. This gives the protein CASGGDGAQHF. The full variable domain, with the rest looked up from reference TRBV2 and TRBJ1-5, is EPEVTQTPSHQVTQMGQEVILRCVPISNHLYFYWYRQILGQKVEFLVSFYNNEISEKSEIFDDQFSVERPDGSNFTLKIRSTKLEDSAMYFCASGGDGAQHFGDGTRLSIL.

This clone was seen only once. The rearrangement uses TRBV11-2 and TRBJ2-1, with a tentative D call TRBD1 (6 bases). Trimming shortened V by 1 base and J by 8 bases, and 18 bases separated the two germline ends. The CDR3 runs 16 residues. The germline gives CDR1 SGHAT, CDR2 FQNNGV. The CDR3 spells CASSLVAGAAYDEQFF. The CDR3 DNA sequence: TGTGCCAGCAGCTTAGTGGCAGGGGCTGCTTATGATGAGCAGTTCTTC.

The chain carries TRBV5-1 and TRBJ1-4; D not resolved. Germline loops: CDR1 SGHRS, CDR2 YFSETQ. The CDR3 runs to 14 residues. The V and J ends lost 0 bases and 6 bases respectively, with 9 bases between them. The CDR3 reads CASSLGQRDEKLFF. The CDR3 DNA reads TGCGCCAGCAGCTTGGGGCAGAGGGATGAAAAACTGTTTTTT.

The CDR3 reads CASRRDPDGGEKLFF. The CDR3 nucleotides are TGTGCCAGCCGACGAGACCCTGACGGGGGAGAAAAACTGTTTTTT. This chain links TRBV6-1 with TRBJ1-4; D perhaps matches TRBD1 (5 bases). Deletions cut 8 bases from V and 8 bases from J, with 21 bases between. Germline V gene lookup returns CDR1 MNHNS and CDR2 SASEGT. The CDR3 has 15 amino acids.

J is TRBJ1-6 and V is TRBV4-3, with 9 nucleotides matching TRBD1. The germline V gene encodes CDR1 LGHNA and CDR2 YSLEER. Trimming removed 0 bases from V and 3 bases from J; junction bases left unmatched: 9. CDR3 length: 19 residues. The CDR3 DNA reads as TGCGCCAGCAGCCAAGAAGTTCCGGGACAGGGTGTCTATAATTCACCCCTCCACTTT. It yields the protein CASSQEVPGQGVYNSPLHF.

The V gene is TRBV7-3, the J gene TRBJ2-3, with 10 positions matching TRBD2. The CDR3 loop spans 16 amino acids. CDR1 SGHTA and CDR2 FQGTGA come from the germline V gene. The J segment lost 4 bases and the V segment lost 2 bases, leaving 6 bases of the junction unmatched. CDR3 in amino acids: CASSLGLAGGADTQYF. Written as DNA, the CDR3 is TGTGCCAGCAGCTTAGGATTAGCGGGGGGCGCAGATACGCAGTATTTT.

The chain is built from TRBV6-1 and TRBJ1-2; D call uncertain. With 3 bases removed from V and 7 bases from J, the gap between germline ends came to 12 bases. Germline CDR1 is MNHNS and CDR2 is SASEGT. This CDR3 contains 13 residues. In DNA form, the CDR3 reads TGTGCCAGCAGTGACCATTTGACGGGTGGCTACACCTTC. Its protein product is CASSDHLTGGYTF.

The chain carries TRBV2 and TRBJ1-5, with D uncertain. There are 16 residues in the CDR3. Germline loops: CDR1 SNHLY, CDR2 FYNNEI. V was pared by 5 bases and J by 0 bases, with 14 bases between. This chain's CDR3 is CASSPHPGDSNQPQHF. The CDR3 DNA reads TGTGCCAGCAGTCCTCACCCTGGGGATAGCAATCAGCCCCAGCATTTT. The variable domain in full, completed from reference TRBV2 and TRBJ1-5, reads EPEVTQTPSHQVTQMGQEVILRCVPISNHLYFYWYRQILGQKVEFLVSFYNNEISEKSEIFDDQFSVERPDGSNFTLKIRSTKLEDSAMYFCASSPHPGDSNQPQHFGDGTRLSIL.

In DNA, the CDR3 is TGTGCCAGCAGCTTAGGGGGGGGAGCTAACTATGGCTACACCTTC. It encodes CASSLGGGANYGYTF. This chain links TRBV7-8 with TRBJ1-2; D is perhaps TRBD1 (5 bases). V was trimmed by 1 base and J by 0 bases, leaving 9 bases between them. The germline V gene has CDR1 SGHVS and CDR2 FQNEAQ. CDR3 length: 15 amino acids.

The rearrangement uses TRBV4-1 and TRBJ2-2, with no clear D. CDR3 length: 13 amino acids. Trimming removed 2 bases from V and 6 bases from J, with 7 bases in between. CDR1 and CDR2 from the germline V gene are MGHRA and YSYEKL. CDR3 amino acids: CASSQSRSGELFF. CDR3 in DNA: TGCGCCAGCAGCCAATCGCGCTCCGGGGAGCTGTTTTTT.

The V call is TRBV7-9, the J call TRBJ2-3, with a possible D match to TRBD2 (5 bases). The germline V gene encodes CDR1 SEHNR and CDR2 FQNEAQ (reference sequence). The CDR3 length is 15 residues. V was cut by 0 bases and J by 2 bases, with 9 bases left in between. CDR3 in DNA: TGTGCCAGCAGCTTAGCGGAGGATTACACAGATACGCAGTATTTT. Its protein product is CASSLAEDYTDTQYF.

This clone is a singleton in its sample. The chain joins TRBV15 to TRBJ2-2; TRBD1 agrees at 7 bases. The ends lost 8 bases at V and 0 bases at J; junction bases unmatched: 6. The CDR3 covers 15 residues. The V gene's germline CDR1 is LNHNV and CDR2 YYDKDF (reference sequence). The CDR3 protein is CATRTGDANTGELFF. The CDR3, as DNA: TGTGCCACCCGCACAGGGGACGCGAACACCGGGGAGCTGTTTTTT.

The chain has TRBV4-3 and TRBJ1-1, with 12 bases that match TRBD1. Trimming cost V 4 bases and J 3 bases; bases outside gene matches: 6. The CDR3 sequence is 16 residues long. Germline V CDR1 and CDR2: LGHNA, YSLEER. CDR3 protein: CASSLGTGGTYTEAFF. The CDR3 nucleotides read TGCGCCAGCAGCCTAGGGACAGGGGGCACTTACACTGAAGCTTTCTTT.

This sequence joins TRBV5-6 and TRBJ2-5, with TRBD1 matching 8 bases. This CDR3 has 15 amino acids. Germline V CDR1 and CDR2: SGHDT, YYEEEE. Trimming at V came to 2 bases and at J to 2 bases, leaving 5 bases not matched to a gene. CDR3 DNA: TGTGCCAGCAGCTTCGGGACAGGAGGTCAAGAGACCCAGTACTTC. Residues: CASSFGTGGQETQYF.

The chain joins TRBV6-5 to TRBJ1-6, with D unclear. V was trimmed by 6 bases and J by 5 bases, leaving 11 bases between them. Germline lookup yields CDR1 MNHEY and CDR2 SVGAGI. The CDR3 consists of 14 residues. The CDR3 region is CASSNSGNNSPLHF. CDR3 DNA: TGTGCCAGCAGCAACAGTGGGAATAATTCACCCCTCCACTTT.

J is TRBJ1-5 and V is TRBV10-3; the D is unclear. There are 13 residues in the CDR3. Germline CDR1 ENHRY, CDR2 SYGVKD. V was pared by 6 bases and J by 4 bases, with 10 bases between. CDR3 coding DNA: TGTGCCATCAGCCCGGACCGGAATCAGCCCCAGCATTTT. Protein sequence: CAISPDRNQPQHF.

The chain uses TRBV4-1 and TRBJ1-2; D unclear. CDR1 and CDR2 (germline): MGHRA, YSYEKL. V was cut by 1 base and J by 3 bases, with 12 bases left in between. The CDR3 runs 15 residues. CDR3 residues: CASSQVAGGHYGYTF. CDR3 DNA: TGCGCCAGCAGCCAAGTGGCCGGTGGTCACTATGGCTACACCTTC.